One sample yielded the 28 T cell receptor beta chains listed below, sequenced in a study of neoadjuvant anti-PD-1 for oral cavity cancer. Here immunoSEQ multiplex PCR was the method, and the copy in TCRdb shows in-frame clones only, minus some. Among about 6,000 clones listed, about three fifths were seen once. The input for sequencing was tumor tissue, taken before nivolumab (anti-PD-1) treatment. The receptors come from a person between 40 and 85 years old with oral cavity squamous cell carcinoma.

J is TRBJ2-7 and V is TRBV18; D not certain. V was shortened by 3 bases and J by 4 bases, with 10 bases between the two germline ends. Germline lookup yields CDR1 KGHSH and CDR2 LQKENI. The CDR3 sequence is 13 residues long. The CDR3 DNA reads TGTGCCAGCTCACCCACGTCCGGGTACGAGCAGTACTTC. Its protein is CASSPTSGYEQYF.

The rearrangement uses TRBV28 and TRBJ2-7; TRBD2 might be the D (5 bases). Germline loops: CDR1 MDHEN, CDR2 SYDVKM. V gave up 4 bases and J gave up 4 bases, with 17 bases separating them. This CDR3 region has 15 residues. Here the CDR3 DNA reads TGTGCCAGCAGTTCTGTGCGGGTCCGAGGGTACGAGCAGTACTTC. It codes for CASSSVRVRGYEQYF. The full variable domain, its missing parts supplied by reference TRBV28 and TRBJ2-7, is DVKVTQSSRYLVKRTGEKVFLECVQDMDHENMFWYRQDPGLGLRLIYFSYDVKMKEKGDIPEGYSVSREKKERFSLILESASTNQTSMYLCASSSVRVRGYEQYFGPGTRLTVT.

The chain is built from TRBV15 and TRBJ2-5; 8 bases map to TRBD2. Germline V lookup: CDR1 LNHNV, CDR2 YYDKDF (reference sequence). Trimming took 2 bases from V and 2 from J; bases not matched to a gene: 10. This CDR3 is 17 amino acids long. The CDR3 is CATSRSGLVNPQETQYF. The CDR3 region has the DNA TGTGCCACCAGCAGATCGGGACTAGTCAACCCTCAAGAGACCCAGTACTTC.

The CDR3 reads CASSSDVNTEAFF. In DNA form, the CDR3 reads TGTGCCAGCAGCTCGGATGTGAACACTGAAGCTTTCTTT. The V call is TRBV5-5, the J call TRBJ1-1; D uncertain. Trimming took off 3 bases at V and 0 bases at J, with 6 bases between the two ends. The CDR3 runs 13 residues. CDR1 and CDR2 (germline): SGHKS, YYEKEE (reference sequence).

V and J are TRBV11-2 and TRBJ1-2, with TRBD1 matching 8 bases. The CDR3 sequence is 16 residues long. V was clipped by 5 bases and J by 7 bases; unmatched bases: 15. CDR1 and CDR2 (germline): SGHAT, FQNNGV. CDR3 sequence reads: CASSPGTGSPVGGYTF. The CDR3 DNA follows: TGTGCCAGCAGCCCTGGGACAGGAAGTCCCGTGGGTGGCTACACCTTC.

The V gene is TRBV6-1, the J gene TRBJ2-3; D might be TRBD1 or TRBD2, each matching 6 bases. CDR3 length: 16 amino acids. The V end lost 3 bases, the J end lost 0 bases, and 13 bases lay between the germline ends. The germline gives CDR1 MNHNS, CDR2 SASEGT. This CDR3 is CASSDFQGRSTDTQYF. CDR3 in DNA: TGTGCCAGCAGTGATTTCCAGGGGAGGAGCACAGATACGCAGTATTTT.

This rearrangement joins TRBV29-1 to TRBJ1-2; tentative D call: TRBD1 (6 bases). Germline V gene data show CDR1 as SQVTM and CDR2 as ANQGSEA. V lost 5 bases and J 5 bases, leaving 12 bases between the germline ends. The CDR3 totals 12 residues. The CDR3 DNA reads TGCAGCGTTACAGGGAATCGATATGGCTACACCTTC. Protein: CSVTGNRYGYTF.

This clone has a single count. The gene calls are TRBV28 and TRBJ2-5; D may be TRBD1 or TRBD2 (6 bases each). V was shortened by 3 bases and J by 2 bases, with 13 bases between the two germline ends. CDR1 MDHEN and CDR2 SYDVKM come from the germline V gene. This CDR3 is 15 amino acids long. CDR3 loop: CASSLDLGGQETQYF. The CDR3 DNA follows: TGTGCCAGCAGTTTGGACCTAGGGGGGCAAGAGACCCAGTACTTC.

The rearrangement joins TRBV21-1 to TRBJ1-2; the D call in the table, TRBD1, was not verified against the DNA. TRBV21-1 corresponds to a pseudogene. The CDR3 contains 14 residues. The CDR3 nucleotides are TGTGCCAGCAGCAAAATTCTCAGGGGAGCTGGCTACACCTTC. Its protein is CASSKILRGAGYTF.

This clone was seen a handful of times. The rearrangement links TRBV6-7 to TRBJ1-1; maybe TRBD1 (6 bases). TRBV6-7 is an ORF, with its function uncertain. This CDR3 is 16 amino acids long. V dropped 1 base and J dropped 4 bases, with 16 bases sitting between them. The DNA for the CDR3 is TGTGCCAGCAGTTACTTATGCCAGGGGAAATGCACTGAAGCTTTCTTT. Protein sequence: CASSYLCQGKCTEAFF.

The chain couples TRBV11-2 to TRBJ2-1; 14 bases fit TRBD2. CDR1 is SGHAT, CDR2 FQNNGV, per germline. The CDR3 loop spans 16 amino acids. With V trimmed by 5 bases and J by 0 bases, 0 bases remained unmatched. As DNA, the CDR3 is TGTGCCAGCAGCGGGACTAGCGGGAGCTCCTACAATGAGCAGTTCTTC. Translation gives CASSGTSGSSYNEQFF.

In this sample, this clone turned up a few times. This chain connects TRBV4-2 to TRBJ1-5; D is unclear. The CDR3 contains 16 residues. The V gene's germline CDR1 is LGHNA and CDR2 YNFKEQ. V dropped 5 bases and J dropped 2 bases, with 16 bases sitting between them. The CDR3 protein is CASSTGPLGGNQPQHF. The DNA of the CDR3 is TGTGCCAGCAGCACCGGACCTCTCGGGGGCAATCAGCCCCAGCATTTT.

This chain joins TRBV5-4 and TRBJ1-2; no clear D. CDR1 is SGHNT and CDR2 is YYREEE in the germline V gene (reference sequence). V shed 0 bases and J shed 8 bases, with 5 bases lying between them. The CDR3 is made up of 11 amino acids. The CDR3: CASSLGLGYTF. In DNA form, the CDR3 reads TGTGCCAGCAGCTTGGGCCTCGGCTACACCTTC.

This clone was counted between two and nine times. J is TRBJ1-3 and V is TRBV6-6; no clear D. Trimming took 0 bases from V and 2 from J, leaving 8 bases between them. CDR1 MNHNY and CDR2 SVGAGI come from the germline V gene (reference sequence). The CDR3 is 15 amino acids. The CDR3 region is CASSYSRVAGNTIYF. CDR3 sequence (DNA): TGTGCCAGCAGTTACTCTAGGGTGGCTGGAAACACCATATATTTT.

This clone was seen a handful of times. V is TRBV6-6 and J is TRBJ2-1, with TRBD2 as a possible D gene (5 bases). The V gene lost 7 bases and the J gene lost 7 bases, with 14 bases spanning the gap. This CDR3 has 13 amino acids. The germline V gene encodes CDR1 MNHNY and CDR2 SVGAGI (reference sequence). Here the CDR3 reads CASTFGLSNEQFF. The CDR3 DNA sequence: TGTGCCAGCACCTTCGGACTCTCAAATGAGCAGTTCTTC.

The chain uses TRBV7-6 and TRBJ2-1; no firm D call. In germline, CDR1 is SGHVS, CDR2 FNYEAQ. The CDR3 has 14 residues. V was trimmed by 0 bases and J by 4 bases, leaving 7 bases between them. CDR3 in amino acids: CASSLAIRYNEQFF. The CDR3 coding sequence is TGTGCCAGCAGCTTAGCGATCCGTTACAATGAGCAGTTCTTC.

This chain connects TRBV4-2 to TRBJ1-5; weak D call: TRBD1 (5 bases). Trimming cost V 4 bases and J 7 bases, with 14 bases left between them. The germline V gene has CDR1 LGHNA and CDR2 YNFKEQ. The CDR3 is made up of 14 amino acids. CDR3 in amino acids: CASSPGGIRQPQHF. CDR3 DNA: TGTGCCAGCAGCCCCGGGGGGATCCGGCAGCCCCAGCATTTT.

This clone turned up a few times. This chain connects TRBV27 to TRBJ2-3; 8 positions agree with TRBD1. The germline CDR1 and CDR2 sequences are MNHEY and SMNVEV (reference sequence). V shed 5 bases and J 2 bases; nucleotides not matched to a gene: 12. The CDR3 spans 17 residues. The CDR3 is CASSLRDRRDPTDTQYF. CDR3 in DNA: TGTGCCAGCAGTCTCCGGGACAGGAGGGACCCCACAGATACGCAGTATTTT.

The sample holds a few counts of this clone. The chain links TRBV7-8 to TRBJ2-2; 7 nucleotides agree with TRBD1. This CDR3 contains 15 residues. Germline-derived CDR1 and CDR2 are SGHVS and FQNEAQ. J lost 6 bases, V lost 5 bases, and 9 bases had no gene match. The CDR3 protein is CASSPGQTRSGELFF. The CDR3 region has the DNA TGTGCCAGCAGCCCGGGACAGACAAGGTCCGGGGAGCTGTTTTTT.

This clone was seen only a few times. The chain has TRBV9 and TRBJ2-1, with 7 bases that match TRBD2. The CDR3 is 10 residues long. Trimming took 7 bases from V and 8 from J; bases not matched to a gene: 0. Per the germline V gene, CDR1 is SGDLS and CDR2 is YYNGEE. CDR3 coding DNA: TGTGCCAGCGCGGGGGATGAGCAGTTCTTC. Translating it yields CASAGDEQFF.

This clone has more than one count but fewer than ten. The genes are TRBV5-1 and TRBJ2-7; D may match TRBD1 or TRBD2 (7 bases each). Per the germline V gene, CDR1 is SGHRS and CDR2 is YFSETQ. The CDR3 runs 15 residues. Trimming removed 5 bases at V and 1 base at J, with 16 bases between. The CDR3 bases are TGCGCCAGCAGTCAAGACAGGGAGGGTTCCTACGAGCAGTACTTC. Translated, it gives CASSQDREGSYEQYF.

V and J are TRBV7-9 and TRBJ2-7, with 8 nucleotides matching TRBD2. Germline V CDR1 and CDR2: SEHNR, FQNEAQ (reference sequence). Trimming at V came to 3 bases and at J to 5 bases, leaving 12 bases not matched to a gene. CDR3 size: 16 residues. The CDR3 bases are TGTGCCAGCAGCTTCAGGAGCGGGAGAAGTGGAGACGAGCAGTACTTC. Amino acids: CASSFRSGRSGDEQYF. Full variable domain (rest looked up from reference TRBV7-9 and TRBJ2-7): DTGVSQNPRHKITKRGQNVTFRCDPISEHNRLYWYRQTLGQGPEFLTYFQNEAQLEKSRLLSDRFSAERPKGSFSTLEIQRTEQGDSAMYLCASSFRSGRSGDEQYFGPGTRLTVT.

The V and J genes are TRBV18 and TRBJ2-1, with 7 bases fitting TRBD2. CDR1 and CDR2 from the germline V gene are KGHSH and LQKENI. Trimming took 3 bases from V and 3 from J; bases not matched to a gene: 11. The length of the CDR3 is 17 residues. CDR3 loop: CASSPPLLADDYNEQFF. The DNA for the CDR3 is TGTGCCAGCTCACCCCCTCTGCTAGCGGACGACTACAATGAGCAGTTCTTC.

This clone was detected a few times. This chain joins TRBV4-2 and TRBJ2-3; D not resolved. Trimming took off 1 base at V and 4 bases at J, with 6 bases between the two ends. There are 13 residues in the CDR3. CDR1 is LGHNA, CDR2 YNFKEQ, per germline. The chain's CDR3 is CASSQGTADTQYF. The CDR3 DNA is TGTGCCAGCAGCCAAGGGACGGCAGATACGCAGTATTTT.

V gene TRBV6-1 combines with J gene TRBJ1-5; D remains ambiguous. Germline CDR1 MNHNS, CDR2 SASEGT. V was clipped by 5 bases and J by 6 bases, with 11 bases between them. The CDR3 contains 13 residues. The CDR3 here is CASSRSLSQPQHF. The CDR3 DNA follows: TGTGCCAGCAGTCGGTCCCTGAGTCAGCCCCAGCATTTT.

The chain combines TRBV5-1 with TRBJ2-1; 10 bases map to TRBD2. The CDR3 runs to 17 residues. J gave up 2 bases and V 0 bases, and 5 bases lay outside the gene matches. Germline V gene sequence: CDR1 SGHRS, CDR2 YFSETQ. The CDR3 coding sequence is TGCGCCAGCAGCTTGGCCCCTAGCGGGAGTGCCTACAATGAGCAGTTCTTC. It translates to CASSLAPSGSAYNEQFF.

The rearrangement links TRBV30 to TRBJ2-1; a weak D match, TRBD1 (6 bases). The germline CDR1 and CDR2 sequences are GTSNPN and SVGIG (reference sequence). The CDR3 runs to 13 residues. Trimming took off 6 bases at V and 4 bases at J, with 13 bases between the two ends. The CDR3 DNA sequence: TGTGCCTGCCGGGACACCCTGTACAATGAGCAGTTCTTC. Amino acids: CACRDTLYNEQFF.

This clone was seen a few times. In DNA, the CDR3 is TGTGCCAGCAGCCGGGGACGGTACTATGGCTACACCTTC. Protein: CASSRGRYYGYTF. The V and J genes are TRBV27 and TRBJ1-2; a weak D match, TRBD1 (5 bases). CDR1 MNHEY and CDR2 SMNVEV come from the germline V gene (reference sequence). V was clipped by 6 bases and J by 3 bases, with 11 bases between them. This CDR3 is built from 13 residues.